This passage covers 13 T cell receptor beta chains from one sample sequenced in a study of Ad26.COV2.S vaccination and SARS-CoV-2 variants. The method was immunoSEQ multiplex PCR; TCRdb's version includes in-frame clones alone and lacks a portion of them. The data show some 500,000 clones, roughly 87% seen once. The treatment was: 19 received Ad26.COV2.S at low or high dose, single or two shots; several received placebo; per-sample allocation not given. Sampling was performed 63 days after the first vaccine or placebo injection. The sample here was peripheral blood, taken in a trial of Ad26.COV2.S vaccine versus placebo. The receptors come from a person between 18 and 60 years old who received the Ad26.COV2.S COVID-19 vaccine or a placebo.

The gene calls are TRBV4-1 and TRBJ2-7; a possible D gene is TRBD2 (6 bases). The CDR3 has 15 residues. Germline CDR1 and CDR2: MGHRA and YSYEKL. With 1 base removed from V and 0 bases from J, the gap between germline ends came to 10 bases. CDR3 in amino acids: CASSQGRGSSYEQYV. The CDR3 coding sequence is TGCGCCAGCAGCCAAGGGCGGGGAAGCTCCTACGAGCAGTACGTC.

This clone has just one count. The CDR3 reads CASSPTSFGQYF. The DNA for the CDR3 is TGTGCCAGCAGCCCGACAAGTTTTGGGCAGTATTTT. The V and J genes are TRBV7-8 and TRBJ2-3; D is unresolved. Germline loops: CDR1 SGHVS, CDR2 FQNEAQ. Between the trimmed V and J ends, which lost 5 bases and 11 bases, there was a span of 14 bases. CDR3 size: 12 residues. Combining the CDR3 with reference TRBV7-8 and TRBJ2-3 gives the whole variable domain GAGVSQSPRYKVAKRGQDVALRCDPISGHVSLFWYQQALGQGPEFLTYFQNEAQLDKSGLPSDRFFAERPEGSVSTLKIQRTQQEDSAVYLCASSPTSFGQYFGPGTRLTVL.

The V and J genes are TRBV11-2 and TRBJ2-4; tentatively, D is TRBD2 (6 bases). The V gene's germline CDR1 is SGHAT and CDR2 FQNNGV. Deletions cut 5 bases from V and 2 bases from J, with 16 bases between. The CDR3 sequence is 16 residues long. The chain's CDR3 is CASSRGLTYPKNIQYF. In nucleotides, the CDR3 is TGTGCCAGCAGCAGAGGACTAACTTATCCCAAAAACATTCAGTACTTC.

This chain uses TRBV19 with TRBJ1-2, with TRBD1 as a possible D gene (5 bases). The CDR3 sequence is 12 residues long. Germline V gene sequence: CDR1 LNHDA, CDR2 SQIVND (reference sequence). V was clipped by 5 bases and J by 9 bases, with 13 bases between them. CDR3 amino acids: CASSLGGFSYTF. The CDR3 DNA follows: TGTGCCAGTAGTCTCGGGGGGTTTAGCTACACCTTC.

The V and J genes are TRBV19 and TRBJ2-5, with 10 positions matching TRBD1. Per germline, CDR1 LNHDA and CDR2 SQIVND (reference sequence). After removal of 4 bases from V and 10 bases from J, the junction contained 15 bases not matched to a gene. The CDR3 spans 16 residues. CDR3 sequence (DNA): TGTGCCAGTAGTACCATTCGCGGGACAGGGGCTTTCGACCAGTACTTC. Translation gives CASSTIRGTGAFDQYF.

In its sample, this clone was seen once. The chain couples TRBV7-9 to TRBJ1-4; TRBD1 might be the D (6 bases). V was pared by 3 bases and J by 11 bases, with 10 bases between. The CDR3 spans 12 residues. Germline CDR1 is SEHNR and CDR2 is FQNEAQ (reference sequence). Here the CDR3 reads CASSLGGGKLFF. CDR3 in DNA: TGTGCCAGCAGCTTGGGAGGGGGGAAACTGTTTTTT.

V is TRBV12-5 and J is TRBJ1-1; D may be TRBD1 (6 bases). This CDR3 spans 19 amino acids. Deletions cut 2 bases from V and 0 bases from J, with 22 bases between. Germline CDR1 is LGHNT and CDR2 is FRNRAP. The CDR3 coding sequence is TGTGCTAGTGGTTTGCTCCAGAAGGGGGGCCTGCTATTGAACACTGAAGCTTTCTTT. Encoded protein: CASGLLQKGGLLLNTEAFF.

This chain connects TRBV15 to TRBJ1-1; D unresolved. Germline CDR1 and CDR2: LNHNV and YYDKDF (reference sequence). This CDR3 contains 13 residues. The germline V and J ends were trimmed by 4 bases and 3 bases, with 9 bases remaining between them. CDR3 residues: CATSIRMYTEAFF. CDR3 nucleotide sequence: TGTGCCACCAGCATACGGATGTACACTGAAGCTTTCTTT.

The J gene is TRBJ1-3, the V gene TRBV11-3; no reliable D call. Per the germline V gene, CDR1 is SGHNT and CDR2 is YENEEA. The CDR3 extends over 14 amino acids. Trimming removed 3 bases at V and 11 bases at J, with 17 bases between. CDR3 residues: CASSFSLASDAIYF. Here the CDR3 DNA reads TGTGCCAGCAGCTTCTCTCTAGCCTCGGATGCCATATATTTT.

V usage is TRBV5-1 and J usage is TRBJ1-2; no clear D. The germline CDR1 and CDR2 sequences are SGHRS and YFSETQ. Trimming stripped 4 bases from V and 1 base from J, with 11 bases between. The CDR3 loop spans 14 amino acids. CDR3 nucleotides: TGCGCCAGCAGCATCTTCGGGAGTAACTATGGCTACACCTTC. This translates into CASSIFGSNYGYTF.

The chain is built from TRBV27 and TRBJ2-7; weak D call: TRBD2 (5 bases). This CDR3 is 13 amino acids long. The germline CDR1 and CDR2 sequences are MNHEY and SMNVEV (reference sequence). V gave up 4 bases and J gave up 1 base, with 8 bases separating them. In DNA, the CDR3 is TGTGCCAGCAGTTCCCAGCGGTCCTACGAGCAGTACTTC. Its protein is CASSSQRSYEQYF.

As to this clone: This specimen includes other DNA sequences encoding the same CDR3. The genes are TRBV4-3 and TRBJ2-5; possibly TRBD2 for D (7 bases). Germline V gives CDR1 LGHNA, CDR2 YSLEER. This CDR3 spans 16 amino acids. V was cut by 2 bases and J by 5 bases, with 18 bases left in between. CDR3 coding DNA: TGCGCCAGCAGCCAATCCCGGGGGAGGGGGACGGAGACCCAGTACTTC. Translated: CASSQSRGRGTETQYF.

The sample holds a few counts of this clone. This chain links TRBV4-3 with TRBJ1-4; D gene uncertain. Per the germline V gene, CDR1 is LGHNA and CDR2 is YSLEER. V lost 4 bases, J lost 4 bases, and 16 bases lay in between. The length of the CDR3 is 16 residues. The CDR3 loop is CASSPGSANFNEKLFF. The CDR3 nucleotides are TGCGCCAGCAGCCCCGGTTCGGCTAATTTTAATGAAAAACTGTTTTTT.